This T cell receptor beta chain was recovered during a study of cytomegalovirus exposure and HLA in healthy donors. 60 Vbeta and 13 Jbeta primers were used in PCR. Here immunoSEQ multiplex PCR was the method, and the copy in TCRdb shows in-frame clones only, minus some. The sample includes 200,000 to 250,000 clones, around four fifths of them seen just once. The study sampled nominally healthy donors, though unrecorded immune exposures were likely. V lost 1 base to trimming and J lost 6 bases, with 12 bases between them. This CDR3 has 14 amino acids. Germline CDR1 and CDR2: SGHDN and FVKESK. The specimen was PBMCs. This rearrangement joins TRBV14 to TRBJ2-5; D is unclear. The TCR sequence derives from a woman aged 55-70 years in good health and CMV-seropositive. Here the CDR3 reads CASSQVGAEKTQYF. The CDR3 bases are TGTGCCAGCAGCCAAGTCGGAGCAGAGAAGACCCAGTACTTC.